The 25 T cell receptor beta chains below come from one sample, sequenced in a study of T-cell memory formation after mild COVID-19. Each CDR3 protein is one row after TCRdb ran MiXCR on the 5' RACE reads. The profile shows around 140,000 distinct CDR3 sequences, 15% to 20% of them singletons. The source material was PBMCs or a T cell subset sorted from them (not recorded which). The source is an adult woman who had mild COVID-19 (a few samples of this study predate the infection). Cell type and time point are not known.

The chain couples TRBV7-2 to TRBJ2-7; D perhaps matches TRBD2 (5 bases). Germline CDR1 reads SGHTA; CDR2 reads FQGNSA. The CDR3 consists of 14 residues. V lost 4 bases, J lost 7 bases, and 17 bases lay in between. The CDR3 sequence: CASSSHGVVIEQYF. CDR3 DNA: TGTGCCAGCAGCTCTCACGGGGTCGTAATTGAGCAGTACTTC.

The chain is built from TRBV10-3 and TRBJ1-3; perhaps TRBD1 as D (5 bases). CDR1 ENHRY and CDR2 SYGVKD come from the germline V gene. The CDR3 is 14 residues long. V was pared by 7 bases and J by 4 bases, with 14 bases between. The CDR3, as DNA: TGTGCCATCATGGGGCAGGGACTAGGAAACACCATATATTTT. Amino acids: CAIMGQGLGNTIYF.

This clonotype occurred a few times. The gene calls are TRBV7-9 and TRBJ2-7; no definite D call. Trimming removed 6 bases at V and 5 bases at J, with 14 bases between. Germline CDR1 reads SEHNR; CDR2 reads FQNEAQ (reference sequence). This CDR3 is built from 13 residues. The chain's CDR3 is CASSNNDRDEQYF. CDR3 DNA: TGTGCCAGCAGTAATAACGATCGGGACGAGCAGTACTTC.

This clonotype was counted only a few times. The chain combines TRBV6-5 with TRBJ2-7; tentatively, D is TRBD2 (5 bases). The germline V gene has CDR1 MNHEY and CDR2 SVGAGI. The CDR3 is 14 residues long. The ends were cut back, 0 bases at V and 2 bases at J, with 8 bases in the middle. In nucleotides, the CDR3 is TGTGCCAGCAGTTACTCGTCCGGGGCCTACGAGCAGTACTTC. It yields the protein CASSYSSGAYEQYF.

This clonotype was counted a few times. V and J are TRBV6-6 and TRBJ2-1; D remains ambiguous. The CDR3 is 15 amino acids. Per germline, CDR1 MNHNY and CDR2 SVGAGI (reference sequence). The ends were cut back, 0 bases at V and 2 bases at J, with 8 bases in the middle. CDR3 in amino acids: CASSYSEVAYNEQFF. The CDR3 nucleotides are TGTGCCAGCAGTTACTCTGAGGTGGCCTACAATGAGCAGTTCTTC.

This clonotype was observed a few times. V and J are TRBV7-2 and TRBJ2-1; 8 nucleotides line up with TRBD2. Germline trimming cut 5 bases from V and 3 bases from J; bases unmatched to any gene: 12. Per germline, CDR1 SGHTA and CDR2 FQGNSA. The CDR3 runs 17 residues. CDR3 sequence (DNA): TGTGCCAGCAGCCATAACAGCGGGGGCAAGCTCTACAATGAGCAGTTCTTC. Translated, it gives CASSHNSGGKLYNEQFF.

The rearrangement links TRBV28 to TRBJ1-5; a possible D gene is TRBD1 (5 bases). Germline values: CDR1 MDHEN, CDR2 SYDVKM. V was clipped by 6 bases and J by 10 bases, with 16 bases between them. The CDR3 has 13 amino acids. The CDR3 sequence is CASRGTPGSPQHF. In DNA, the CDR3 is TGTGCCAGCAGAGGGACTCCGGGGAGTCCCCAGCATTTT.

This clonotype showed up just a few times. This chain joins TRBV3-1 and TRBJ2-1; 13 nucleotides line up with TRBD2. J gave up 10 bases and V 1 base, and 10 bases lay outside the gene matches. This CDR3 spans 17 amino acids. Looked up from germline, CDR1 is LGHDT and CDR2 is YNNKEL (reference sequence). CDR3 coding DNA: TGTGCCAGCAGCCAAGCCTTTGCCGGGACTAGCGGGGTCGAGCAGTTCTTC. Protein product: CASSQAFAGTSGVEQFF.

This clonotype was detected only a few times. V gene TRBV12-3 or TRBV12-4 combines with J gene TRBJ2-2; a possible D gene is TRBD2 (5 bases). V was pared by 5 bases and J by 6 bases, with 22 bases between. This CDR3 region has 17 residues. The CDR3 loop is CASSPSLGERTSGELFF. As DNA, the CDR3 is TGTGCCAGCAGTCCGTCCCTCGGGGAGAGGACTTCCGGGGAGCTGTTTTTT.

There are a few counts of this clonotype. The rearrangement joins TRBV24-1 to TRBJ2-3; D gene ambiguous. V dropped 1 base and J dropped 2 bases, with 15 bases sitting between them. Per germline, CDR1 KGHDR and CDR2 SFDVKD. This CDR3 region has 17 residues. CDR3 coding DNA: TGTGCCACCAGTGATTTAGGTAGTGGCGGCCCCACAGATACGCAGTATTTT. Translation: CATSDLGSGGPTDTQYF.

This chain uses TRBV10-3 with TRBJ2-7; 11 bases line up with TRBD1. Germline CDR1 is ENHRY and CDR2 is SYGVKD. This CDR3 comprises 16 residues. V lost 6 bases, J lost 2 bases, and 9 bases stayed unmatched. CDR3 in amino acids: CAIRDRGREGTYEQYF. The CDR3 DNA reads as TGTGCCATCAGGGACAGGGGGCGAGAAGGCACCTACGAGCAGTACTTC.

This clonotype appeared a few times. This rearrangement joins TRBV5-6 to TRBJ2-7, with 8 bases aligning to TRBD1. The germline CDR1 and CDR2 sequences are SGHDT and YYEEEE. CDR3 size: 13 residues. Trimming at V came to 4 bases and at J to 7 bases, leaving 7 bases not matched to a gene. CDR3 in amino acids: CASSADRVREQYF. CDR3 in DNA: TGTGCCAGCAGCGCGGACAGGGTGCGGGAGCAGTACTTC.

There are a few counts of this clonotype. The rearrangement joins TRBV9 to TRBJ2-1; a possible D gene is TRBD1 (6 bases). V was cut by 4 bases and J by 0 bases, with 11 bases left in between. CDR1 is SGDLS, CDR2 YYNGEE, per germline. The CDR3 is made up of 15 amino acids. CDR3 amino acids: CASSPRQASYNEQFF. CDR3 nucleotide sequence: TGTGCCAGCAGCCCCCGACAGGCCTCCTACAATGAGCAGTTCTTC.

This clonotype was observed a handful of times. This chain connects TRBV5-8 to TRBJ2-3; no clear D. Germline V gene data show CDR1 as SGHTS and CDR2 as YDEGEE. The CDR3 has 14 amino acids. V lost 1 base to trimming and J lost 2 bases, with 8 bases between them. The CDR3 spells CASSLSGYTDTQYF. The CDR3, as DNA: TGTGCCAGCAGCTTGTCCGGGTACACAGATACGCAGTATTTT.

This clonotype was counted between two and nine times. V usage is TRBV4-1 and J usage is TRBJ2-4; tentative D call: TRBD1 (6 bases). V shed 3 bases and J shed 0 bases, with 9 bases lying between them. From germline, CDR1 is MGHRA and CDR2 YSYEKL. The CDR3 runs to 15 residues. The CDR3 coding sequence is TGCGCCAGCAGCCAGCTACAGGGAGCCAAAAACATTCAGTACTTC. Protein: CASSQLQGAKNIQYF.

The chain employs TRBV12-3 or TRBV12-4 and TRBJ2-7; 9 bases agree with TRBD2. This CDR3 comprises 15 residues. V gave up 5 bases and J gave up 5 bases; unmatched junction bases: 10. This CDR3 is CASSPIAGEPNEQYF. CDR3 nucleotides: TGTGCCAGCAGTCCCATAGCGGGAGAACCTAACGAGCAGTACTTC.

V and J are TRBV7-2 and TRBJ2-3; D is ambiguous. The CDR3 length is 12 residues. The V end lost 2 bases, the J end lost 4 bases, and 4 bases lay between the germline ends. Germline loops: CDR1 SGHTA, CDR2 FQGNSA. The CDR3 region has the DNA TGTGCCAGCAGCTTATTTTCAGATACGCAGTATTTT. This translates into CASSLFSDTQYF.

The V and J genes are TRBV5-1 and TRBJ2-1; D may be TRBD1 (5 bases). V lost 2 bases and J lost 8, with 11 bases in between. The CDR3 totals 13 residues. CDR1 is SGHRS and CDR2 is YFSETQ in the germline V gene. This chain's CDR3 is CASSLGDRDEQFF. The CDR3 nucleotides read TGCGCCAGCAGCTTAGGGGATCGGGATGAGCAGTTCTTC. Full variable domain (outside the CDR3, taken from reference TRBV5-1 and TRBJ2-1): KAGVTQTPRYLIKTRGQQVTLSCSPISGHRSVSWYQQTPGQGLQFLFEYFSETQRNKGNFPGRFSGRQFSNSRSEMNVSTLELGDSALYLCASSLGDRDEQFFGPGTRLTVL.

The genes are TRBV7-9 and TRBJ2-1; D gene unclear. The germline V and J ends were trimmed by 5 bases and 8 bases, with 7 bases remaining between them. The CDR3 sequence is 11 residues long. Germline-derived CDR1 and CDR2 are SEHNR and FQNEAQ (reference sequence). The CDR3 is CASSPSHEQFF. Here the CDR3 DNA reads TGTGCCAGCAGCCCCTCCCATGAGCAGTTCTTC.

There are a few counts of this clonotype. The chain recombines TRBV5-1 with TRBJ2-5, with D possibly called TRBD1 or TRBD2 (5 bases each). The CDR3 spans 13 residues. Trimming removed 4 bases from V and 4 bases from J, with 11 bases in between. Germline V gene sequence: CDR1 SGHRS, CDR2 YFSETQ. CDR3 loop: CASSQGGRETQYF. The DNA for the CDR3 is TGCGCCAGCAGCCAGGGCGGGCGAGAGACCCAGTACTTC.

There are a few counts of this clonotype. The rearrangement uses TRBV11-2 and TRBJ2-2; D gene uncertain. Trimming took off 4 bases at V and 4 bases at J, with 10 bases between the two ends. This CDR3 contains 14 residues. Germline CDR1 SGHAT, CDR2 FQNNGV. In DNA, the CDR3 is TGTGCCAGCAGCTCCGCCCTGGCCACCGGGGAGCTGTTTTTT. It codes for CASSSALATGELFF.

The rearrangement joins TRBV4-2 to TRBJ2-3; possible D gene TRBD2, 5 bases. The CDR3 extends over 15 amino acids. The V and J ends lost 0 bases and 6 bases respectively, with 13 bases between them. Germline values: CDR1 LGHNA, CDR2 YNFKEQ. The CDR3 loop is CASSQDVRELDTQYF. The CDR3 DNA sequence: TGTGCCAGCAGCCAAGATGTGAGGGAACTGGATACGCAGTATTTT.

This rearrangement joins TRBV6-5 to TRBJ2-1; unclear D gene. Germline loops: CDR1 MNHEY, CDR2 SVGAGI. The CDR3 is made up of 12 amino acids. Trimming removed 8 bases from V and 3 bases from J, with 8 bases in between. CDR3 in DNA: TGTGCCAGCGTCGGTGGCTACAATGAGCAGTTCTTC. As protein: CASVGGYNEQFF.

The V gene is TRBV29-1, the J gene TRBJ1-2, with TRBD1 matching 10 bases. This CDR3 region has 13 residues. V trimming: 6 bases; J trimming: 6 bases; junction bases outside the gene matches: 7. Germline CDR1 and CDR2: SQVTM and ANQGSEA. CDR3 loop: CSVSGQGVDGYTF. The CDR3 nucleotides are TGCAGCGTATCAGGACAGGGGGTGGATGGCTACACCTTC.

CDR3 coding DNA: TGCGCCAGCACCCGGGACGGTAACTATGGCTACACCTTC. Amino acids: CASTRDGNYGYTF. The rearrangement uses TRBV5-1 and TRBJ1-2, with a tentative D call TRBD1 (5 bases). This CDR3 is built from 13 residues. CDR1 and CDR2 (germline): SGHRS, YFSETQ. V shed 6 bases and J shed 1 base, with 10 bases lying between them.